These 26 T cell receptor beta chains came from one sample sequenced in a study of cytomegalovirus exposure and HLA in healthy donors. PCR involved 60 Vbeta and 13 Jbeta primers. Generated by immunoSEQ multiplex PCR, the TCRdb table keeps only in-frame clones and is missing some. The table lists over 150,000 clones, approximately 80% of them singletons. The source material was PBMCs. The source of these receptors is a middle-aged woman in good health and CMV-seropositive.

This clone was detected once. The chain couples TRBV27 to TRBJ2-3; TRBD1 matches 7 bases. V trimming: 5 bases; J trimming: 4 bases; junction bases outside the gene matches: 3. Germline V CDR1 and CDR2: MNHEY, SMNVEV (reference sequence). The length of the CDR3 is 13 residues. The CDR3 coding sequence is TGTGCCAGCAGTATCCAGGGGGCAGATACGCAGTATTTT. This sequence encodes CASSIQGADTQYF.

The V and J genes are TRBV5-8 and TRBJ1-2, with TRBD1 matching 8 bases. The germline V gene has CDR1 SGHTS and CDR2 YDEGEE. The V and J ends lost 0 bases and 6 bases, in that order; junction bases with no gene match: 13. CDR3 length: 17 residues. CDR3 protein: CASSLAGARGRYDGYTF. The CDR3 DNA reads TGTGCCAGCAGCTTGGCGGGAGCCAGGGGGCGATATGATGGCTACACCTTC.

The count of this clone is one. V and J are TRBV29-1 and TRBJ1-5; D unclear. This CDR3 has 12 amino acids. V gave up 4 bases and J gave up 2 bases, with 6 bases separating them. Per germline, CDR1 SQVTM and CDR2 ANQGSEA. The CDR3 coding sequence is TGCAGCGTTGGGGAGGGCAATCAGCCCCAGCATTTT. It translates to CSVGEGNQPQHF.

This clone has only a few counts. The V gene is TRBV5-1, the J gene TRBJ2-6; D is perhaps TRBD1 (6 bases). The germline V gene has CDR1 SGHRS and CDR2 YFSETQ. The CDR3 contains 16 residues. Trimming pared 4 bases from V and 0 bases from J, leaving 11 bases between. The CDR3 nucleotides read TGCGCCAGCAGCATCGGGACAAACTCTGGGGCCAACGTCCTGACTTTC. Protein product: CASSIGTNSGANVLTF.

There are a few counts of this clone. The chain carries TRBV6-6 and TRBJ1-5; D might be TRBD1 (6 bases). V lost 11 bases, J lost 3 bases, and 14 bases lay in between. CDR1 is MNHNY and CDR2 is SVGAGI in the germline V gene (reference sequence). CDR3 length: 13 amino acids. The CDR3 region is CASRDTDNQPQHF. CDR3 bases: TGTGCCTCCCGGGACACTGACAATCAGCCCCAGCATTTT.

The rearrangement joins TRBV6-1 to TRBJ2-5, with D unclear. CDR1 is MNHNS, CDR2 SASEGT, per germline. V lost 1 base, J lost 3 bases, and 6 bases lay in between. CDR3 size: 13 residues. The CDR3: CASSEDTEETQYF. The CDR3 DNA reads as TGTGCCAGCAGTGAAGATACTGAAGAGACCCAGTACTTC.

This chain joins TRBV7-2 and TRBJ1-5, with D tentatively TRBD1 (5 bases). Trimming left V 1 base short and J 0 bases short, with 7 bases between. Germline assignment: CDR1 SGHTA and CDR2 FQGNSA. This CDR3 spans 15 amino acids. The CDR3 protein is CASSLVGLSNQPQHF. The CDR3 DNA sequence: TGTGCCAGCAGCTTAGTGGGGCTTAGCAATCAGCCCCAGCATTTT.

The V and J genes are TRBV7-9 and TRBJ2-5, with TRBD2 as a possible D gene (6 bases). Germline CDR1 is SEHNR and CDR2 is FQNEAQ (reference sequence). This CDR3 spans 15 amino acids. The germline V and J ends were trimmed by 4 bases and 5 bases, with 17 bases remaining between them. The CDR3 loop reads CASSSQTSNGETQYF. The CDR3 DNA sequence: TGTGCCAGCAGCTCGCAGACTAGTAATGGTGAGACCCAGTACTTC.

The CDR3 coding sequence is TGTGCCAGCAGCTCCGGGACTAGCGGGGACCTTGGTACCGAGCAGTACTTC. It yields the protein CASSSGTSGDLGTEQYF. The rearrangement links TRBV11-2 to TRBJ2-7; 13 positions agree with TRBD2. The CDR3 is 17 amino acids. Looked up from germline, CDR1 is SGHAT and CDR2 is FQNNGV. V shed 4 bases and J 6 bases; nucleotides not matched to a gene: 12.

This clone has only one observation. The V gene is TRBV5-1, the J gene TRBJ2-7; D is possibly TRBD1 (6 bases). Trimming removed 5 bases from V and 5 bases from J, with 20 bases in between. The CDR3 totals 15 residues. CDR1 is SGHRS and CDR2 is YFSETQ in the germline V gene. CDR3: CASSSLTGGFHEQYF. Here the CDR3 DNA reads TGCGCCAGCAGTTCTTTGACAGGCGGGTTCCACGAGCAGTACTTC. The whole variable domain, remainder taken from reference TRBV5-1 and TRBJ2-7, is KAGVTQTPRYLIKTRGQQVTLSCSPISGHRSVSWYQQTPGQGLQFLFEYFSETQRNKGNFPGRFSGRQFSNSRSEMNVSTLELGDSALYLCASSSLTGGFHEQYFGPGTRLTVT.

The CDR3 loop is CASSSGAGSQETQYF. The CDR3 DNA sequence: TGTGCCAGCAGCTCAGGGGCAGGGTCCCAAGAGACCCAGTACTTC. The chain combines TRBV5-4 with TRBJ2-5, with D possibly TRBD1 on 6 matching bases. CDR3 length: 15 residues. The V gene's germline CDR1 is SGHNT and CDR2 YYREEE (reference sequence). V lost 3 bases, J lost 1 base, and 13 bases lay in between.

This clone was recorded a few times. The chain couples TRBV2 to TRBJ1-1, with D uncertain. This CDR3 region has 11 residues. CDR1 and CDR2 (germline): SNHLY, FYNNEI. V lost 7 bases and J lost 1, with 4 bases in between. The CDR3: CASNGNTEAFF. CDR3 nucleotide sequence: TGTGCCAGCAACGGGAACACTGAAGCTTTCTTT.

The CDR3 protein is CASTLGGRRGEQFF. The CDR3 DNA reads TGTGCCAGCACCTTGGGCGGGAGGCGCGGTGAGCAGTTCTTC. The rearrangement links TRBV28 to TRBJ2-1, with 8 bases matching TRBD2. V shed 7 bases and J 9 bases; nucleotides not matched to a gene: 11. Germline V lookup: CDR1 MDHEN, CDR2 SYDVKM. The CDR3 sequence is 14 residues long.

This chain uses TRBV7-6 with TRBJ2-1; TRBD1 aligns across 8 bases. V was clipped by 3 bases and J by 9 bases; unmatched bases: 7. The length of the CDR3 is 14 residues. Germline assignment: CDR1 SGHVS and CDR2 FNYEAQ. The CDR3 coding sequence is TGTGCCAGCAGCTTTACCGGGACAGGAGGTGAGCAGTTCTTC. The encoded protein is CASSFTGTGGEQFF. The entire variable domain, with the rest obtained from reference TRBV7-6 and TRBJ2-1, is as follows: GAGVSQSPRYKVTKRGQDVALRCDPISGHVSLYWYRQALGQGPEFLTYFNYEAQQDKSGLPNDRFSAERPEGSISTLTIQRTEQRDSAMYRCASSFTGTGGEQFFGPGTRLTVL.

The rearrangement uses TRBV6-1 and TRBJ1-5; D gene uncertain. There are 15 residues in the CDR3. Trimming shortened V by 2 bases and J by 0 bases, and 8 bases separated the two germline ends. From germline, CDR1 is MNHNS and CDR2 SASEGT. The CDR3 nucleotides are TGTGCCAGCAGTGAAAGCGGTAATAGCAATCAGCCCCAGCATTTT. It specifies CASSESGNSNQPQHF.

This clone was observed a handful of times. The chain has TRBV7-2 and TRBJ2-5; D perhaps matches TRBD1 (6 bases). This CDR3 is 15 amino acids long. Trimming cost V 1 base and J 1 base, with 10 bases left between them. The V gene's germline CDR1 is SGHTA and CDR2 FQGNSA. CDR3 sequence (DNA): TGTGCCAGCAGCTTAGGGCCAGGGGTCCAAGAGACCCAGTACTTC. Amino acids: CASSLGPGVQETQYF.

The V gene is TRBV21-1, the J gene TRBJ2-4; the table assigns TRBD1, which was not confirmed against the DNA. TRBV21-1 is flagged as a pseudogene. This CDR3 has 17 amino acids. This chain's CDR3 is CASSKVPDRLAKNIQYF. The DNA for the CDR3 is TGTGCCAGCAGCAAAGTTCCGGACAGATTAGCCAAAAACATTCAGTACTTC.

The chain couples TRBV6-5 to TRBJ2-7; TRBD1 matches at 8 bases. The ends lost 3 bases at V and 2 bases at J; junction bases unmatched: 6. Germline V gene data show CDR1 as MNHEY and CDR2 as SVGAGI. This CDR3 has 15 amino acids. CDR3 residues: CASSYSGQEAYEQYF. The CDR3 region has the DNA TGTGCCAGCAGTTATTCGGGACAGGAAGCCTACGAGCAGTACTTC.

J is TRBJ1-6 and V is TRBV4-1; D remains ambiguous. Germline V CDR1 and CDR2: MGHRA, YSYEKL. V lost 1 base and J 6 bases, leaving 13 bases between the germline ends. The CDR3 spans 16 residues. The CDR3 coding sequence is TGCGCCAGCAGCCAAGGGAGACTGGTATCTAATTCACCCCTCCACTTT. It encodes CASSQGRLVSNSPLHF.

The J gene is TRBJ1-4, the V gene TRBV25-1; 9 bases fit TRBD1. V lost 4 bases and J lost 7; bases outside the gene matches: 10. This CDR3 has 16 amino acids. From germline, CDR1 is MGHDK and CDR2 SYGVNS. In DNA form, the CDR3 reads TGTGCCAGCAGTGCCCGGGACAGGGAGGGGAGTGAAAAACTGTTTTTT. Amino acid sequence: CASSARDREGSEKLFF. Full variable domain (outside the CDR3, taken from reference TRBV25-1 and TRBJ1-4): EADIYQTPRYLVIGTGKKITLECSQTMGHDKMYWYQQDPGMELHLIHYSYGVNSTEKGDLSSESTVSRIRTEHFPLTLESARPSHTSQYLCASSARDREGSEKLFFGSGTQLSVL.

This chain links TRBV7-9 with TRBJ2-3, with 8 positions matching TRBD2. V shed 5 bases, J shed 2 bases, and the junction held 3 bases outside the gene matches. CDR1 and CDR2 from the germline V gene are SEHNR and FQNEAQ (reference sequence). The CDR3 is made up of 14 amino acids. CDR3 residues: CASSAGLATDTQYF. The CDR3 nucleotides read TGTGCCAGCAGCGCCGGACTAGCCACAGATACGCAGTATTTT.

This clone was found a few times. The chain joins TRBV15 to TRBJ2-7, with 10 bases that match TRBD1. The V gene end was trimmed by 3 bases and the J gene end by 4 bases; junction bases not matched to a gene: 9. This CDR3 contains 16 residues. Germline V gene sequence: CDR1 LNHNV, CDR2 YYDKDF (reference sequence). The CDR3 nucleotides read TGTGCCACCAGCAGGGGGACCGGGACAGGGGTTTACGAGCAGTACTTC. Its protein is CATSRGTGTGVYEQYF.

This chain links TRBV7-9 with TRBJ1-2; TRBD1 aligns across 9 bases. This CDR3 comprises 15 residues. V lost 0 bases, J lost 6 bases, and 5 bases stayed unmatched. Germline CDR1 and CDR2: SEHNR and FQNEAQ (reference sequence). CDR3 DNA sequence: TGTGCCAGCAGCTTAGCCGGGACAGGGAACAATGGCTACACCTTC. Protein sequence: CASSLAGTGNNGYTF.

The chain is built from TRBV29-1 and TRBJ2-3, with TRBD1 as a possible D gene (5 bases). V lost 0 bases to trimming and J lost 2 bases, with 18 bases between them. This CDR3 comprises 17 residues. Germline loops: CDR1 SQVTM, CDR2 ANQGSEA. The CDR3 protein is CSVEEPLWGGSTDTQYF. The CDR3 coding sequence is TGCAGCGTTGAAGAGCCCCTGTGGGGCGGATCCACAGATACGCAGTATTTT.

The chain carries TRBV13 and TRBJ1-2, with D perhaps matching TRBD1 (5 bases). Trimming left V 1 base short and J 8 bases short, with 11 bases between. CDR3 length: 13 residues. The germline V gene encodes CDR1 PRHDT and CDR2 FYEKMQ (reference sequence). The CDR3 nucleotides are TGTGCCAGCAGCTTAGCGACAGATCGGGGCTACACCTTC. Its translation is CASSLATDRGYTF.

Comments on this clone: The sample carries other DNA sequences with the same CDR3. Here the CDR3 DNA reads TGTGCCAGCAGCTCGTACACCGGGGAGCTGTTTTTT. Its protein is CASSSYTGELFF. The chain has TRBV7-2 and TRBJ2-2; D uncertain. Germline CDR1 and CDR2: SGHTA and FQGNSA. V shed 4 bases and J shed 3 bases, with 3 bases lying between them. This CDR3 region has 12 residues.